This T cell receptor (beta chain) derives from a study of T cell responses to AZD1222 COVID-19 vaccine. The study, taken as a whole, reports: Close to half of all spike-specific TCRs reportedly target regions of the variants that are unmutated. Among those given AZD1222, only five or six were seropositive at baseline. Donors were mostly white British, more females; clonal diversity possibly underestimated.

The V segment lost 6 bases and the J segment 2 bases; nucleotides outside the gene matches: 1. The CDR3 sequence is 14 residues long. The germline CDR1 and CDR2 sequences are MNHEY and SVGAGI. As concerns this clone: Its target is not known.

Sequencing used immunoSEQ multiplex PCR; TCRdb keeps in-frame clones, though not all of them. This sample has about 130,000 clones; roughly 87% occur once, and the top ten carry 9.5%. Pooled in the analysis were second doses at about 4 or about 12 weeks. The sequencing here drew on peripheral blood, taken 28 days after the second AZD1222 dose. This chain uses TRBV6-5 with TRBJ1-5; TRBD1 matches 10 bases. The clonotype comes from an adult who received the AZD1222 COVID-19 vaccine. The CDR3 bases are TGTGCCAGCAGGGGGACAGGGGGCAATCAGCCCCAGCATTTT. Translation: CASRGTGGNQPQHF.